This T cell receptor beta chain was found in a study of blood T cell repertoires in COVID-19. Turning to the study itself: T cells, B-cell-depleted T cells, or PBMCs supplied cDNA or gDNA.

The CDR3 sequence is 13 residues long. V was trimmed by 8 bases and J by 9 bases, leaving 14 bases between them. Per germline, CDR1 MNHEY and CDR2 SVGAGI. This clone appeared a single time. The method was immunoSEQ multiplex PCR; TCRdb's version includes in-frame clones alone and lacks a portion of them. The sample lists about 240,000 clones; 86% were seen once. Enrollees, about 18 to 95 years old, lived in about two dozen US areas. The sample comprised PBMCs or T cells enriched from blood (not recorded which). The sequence derives from a woman aged 40 to 49 with acute COVID-19. This chain links TRBV6-5 with TRBJ1-6; D is possibly TRBD1 (5 bases). The CDR3: CASSAYGGSPLHF. In DNA, the CDR3 is TGTGCCAGCTCGGCGTACGGGGGTTCACCCCTCCACTTT.